One and the same sample provided the 24 T cell receptor beta chains below, sequenced in a study of PD-1 blockade in classical Hodgkin lymphoma. Each patient's relapse followed autologous stem cell transplantation, and brentuximab vedotin exposure varied. Measured with immunoSEQ multiplex PCR; TCRdb has only the in-frame clones, and not every one. This sample has 100,000 to 130,000 clones, with around 89% found just once. The sample was peripheral blood mononuclear cells (PBMCs), taken before the second cycle of nivolumab. The receptors shown here come from a human donor with classical Hodgkin lymphoma.

For the CDR3, the DNA is TGTGCCAGCAGGTCCAATACAGGGAACACCGGGGAGCTGTTTTTT. Translating it yields CASRSNTGNTGELFF. V gene TRBV25-1 combines with J gene TRBJ2-2; TRBD1 is a possible D gene (5 bases). Germline V gene lookup returns CDR1 MGHDK and CDR2 SYGVNS. The CDR3 extends over 15 amino acids. With 6 bases removed from V and 1 base from J, the gap between germline ends came to 12 bases. Combining the CDR3 with reference TRBV25-1 and TRBJ2-2 gives the whole variable domain EADIYQTPRYLVIGTGKKITLECSQTMGHDKMYWYQQDPGMELHLIHYSYGVNSTEKGDLSSESTVSRIRTEHFPLTLESARPSHTSQYLCASRSNTGNTGELFFGEGSRLTVL.

The V gene is TRBV28, the J gene TRBJ2-3, with D tentatively TRBD2 (6 bases). In germline, CDR1 is MDHEN, CDR2 SYDVKM. The CDR3 is made up of 13 amino acids. Deletions cut 3 bases from V and 5 bases from J, with 9 bases between. The CDR3 DNA follows: TGTGCCAGCAGTTTGAGGGGAGGAGATACGCAGTATTTT. This gives the protein CASSLRGGDTQYF.

The CDR3 sequence is CASSYIGEQFF. The CDR3 DNA is TGTGCCAGCAGTTACATTGGTGAGCAGTTCTTC. This chain joins TRBV6-5 and TRBJ2-1; no clear D gene. CDR1 MNHEY and CDR2 SVGAGI come from the germline V gene. The length of the CDR3 is 11 residues. Trimming left V 2 bases short and J 9 bases short, with 5 bases between.

This rearrangement joins TRBV10-2 to TRBJ1-5; unclear D gene. V was pared by 2 bases and J by 5 bases, with 7 bases between. Germline CDR1 and CDR2: WSHSY and SAAADI. The CDR3 is 13 residues long. The CDR3 protein is CASSEGTYQPQHF. In DNA form, the CDR3 reads TGCGCCAGCAGTGAGGGTACCTATCAGCCCCAGCATTTT.

This chain connects TRBV27 to TRBJ2-5; TRBD2 might be the D (6 bases). The CDR3 has 15 residues. Trimming left V 3 bases short and J 2 bases short, with 13 bases between. Germline CDR1 MNHEY, CDR2 SMNVEV (reference sequence). The CDR3 region has the DNA TGTGCCAGCAGTTTCGGAGGGTCATCACAAGAGACCCAGTACTTC. This sequence encodes CASSFGGSSQETQYF.

This clone was counted between two and nine times. This chain uses TRBV28 with TRBJ1-5; D gene uncertain. Germline V CDR1 and CDR2: MDHEN, SYDVKM. V lost 5 bases to trimming and J lost 7 bases, with 15 bases between them. The CDR3 covers 14 residues. CDR3 DNA: TGTGCCAGCAGTGCCAACGGTCGGTGGCAGCCCCAGCATTTT. This sequence encodes CASSANGRWQPQHF.

The chain links TRBV2 to TRBJ2-3; D gene unclear. Trimming took 10 bases from V and 2 from J, leaving 25 bases between them. The CDR3 spans 17 residues. The germline V gene encodes CDR1 SNHLY and CDR2 FYNNEI. The CDR3 spells CAMQEPSSTLHTDTQYF. The DNA for the CDR3 is TGTGCCATGCAGGAGCCATCCAGTACTCTTCACACAGATACGCAGTATTTT.

The chain combines TRBV19 with TRBJ2-3, with D possibly being TRBD1 or TRBD2 (6 bases each). This CDR3 is 14 amino acids long. Germline CDR1 LNHDA, CDR2 SQIVND (reference sequence). Trimming left V 7 bases short and J 2 bases short, with 13 bases between. The CDR3 coding sequence is TGTGCCAGTACCCCGGGGGACACCACAGATACGCAGTATTTT. It translates to CASTPGDTTDTQYF.

This rearrangement joins TRBV4-1 to TRBJ2-5; the D is unclear. CDR3 size: 15 residues. Germline V gene lookup returns CDR1 MGHRA and CDR2 YSYEKL. V was clipped by 1 base and J by 2 bases, with 11 bases between them. In DNA, the CDR3 is TGCGCCAGCAGCCAAGTCGCCAGCAAACAAGAGACCCAGTACTTC. This encodes CASSQVASKQETQYF.

The V and J genes are TRBV2 and TRBJ1-1; a possible D gene is TRBD1 (5 bases). This CDR3 is 13 amino acids long. Germline loops: CDR1 SNHLY, CDR2 FYNNEI. V lost 6 bases to trimming and J lost 3 bases, with 11 bases between them. DNA of the CDR3: TGTGCCAGCAGGAGGGGACGGCACACTGAAGCTTTCTTT. Its protein product is CASRRGRHTEAFF.

This clone was detected a few times. J is TRBJ2-7 and V is TRBV28; D not resolved. Trimming shortened V by 4 bases and J by 6 bases, and 13 bases separated the two germline ends. The CDR3 covers 13 residues. CDR1 and CDR2 (germline): MDHEN, SYDVKM. CDR3 protein: CASSSAGISEQYF. The CDR3 bases are TGTGCCAGCAGTTCGGCCGGCATCTCCGAGCAGTACTTC.

This clone has a single count. The chain employs TRBV15 and TRBJ2-3, with 8 bases lining up with TRBD1. Germline loops: CDR1 LNHNV, CDR2 YYDKDF (reference sequence). CDR3 size: 17 residues. Trimming cost V 0 bases and J 2 bases; bases outside gene matches: 7. The CDR3 region is CATSRDQGQAPTDTQYF. CDR3 nucleotide sequence: TGTGCCACCAGCAGAGATCAGGGACAGGCACCCACAGATACGCAGTATTTT.

The count of this clone is one. The same CDR3 can be traced to other DNA sequences in this sample. The rearrangement links TRBV4-1 to TRBJ2-7; 7 nucleotides match TRBD1. Germline CDR1 and CDR2: MGHRA and YSYEKL. The V gene end was trimmed by 0 bases and the J gene end by 3 bases; junction bases not matched to a gene: 5. This CDR3 has 15 residues. The CDR3 bases are TGCGCCAGCAGCCAAGAGACAGGGAGAAACTACGAGCAGTACTTC. Protein sequence: CASSQETGRNYEQYF.

The V call is TRBV18, the J call TRBJ1-1; D is possibly TRBD1 (6 bases). The CDR3 loop spans 14 amino acids. V gave up 2 bases and J gave up 0 bases, with 7 bases separating them. Germline-derived CDR1 and CDR2 are KGHSH and LQKENI. CDR3 in amino acids: CASSPRGLNTEAFF. For the CDR3, the DNA is TGTGCCAGCTCACCAAGGGGGTTGAACACTGAAGCTTTCTTT.

J is TRBJ1-3 and V is TRBV11-2, with D unresolved. V lost 3 bases and J lost 7, with 10 bases in between. The CDR3 covers 13 residues. Germline V gene lookup returns CDR1 SGHAT and CDR2 FQNNGV. CDR3 DNA: TGTGCCAGCAGCTTCGAGGAGGGCAACACCATATATTTT. Translation gives CASSFEEGNTIYF.

The chain is built from TRBV28 and TRBJ2-1, with D uncertain. The CDR3 spans 14 residues. Germline-derived CDR1 and CDR2 are MDHEN and SYDVKM. Between the trimmed V and J ends, which lost 6 bases and 0 bases, there was a span of 9 bases. Written as DNA, the CDR3 is TGTGCCAGCAGCCAGGAAAGCTCCTACAATGAGCAGTTCTTC. Amino acids: CASSQESSYNEQFF.

The rearrangement joins TRBV11-2 to TRBJ2-5; TRBD1 is a possible D gene (6 bases). The J call may be mistaken, given a closer DNA end match to TRBJ2-7. The CDR3 runs 13 residues. Germline CDR1 and CDR2: SGHAT and FQNNGV. The CDR3 reads CASSWTDSYEQYF. CDR3 nucleotides: TGTGCCAGCAGCTGGACAGACTCCTACGAGCAGTACTTC.

The chain has TRBV30 and TRBJ2-3, with D unclear. From germline, CDR1 is GTSNPN and CDR2 SVGIG (reference sequence). The CDR3 spans 12 residues. V was trimmed by 3 bases and J by 4 bases, leaving 8 bases between them. CDR3 in amino acids: CAWSRNSDTQYF. CDR3 nucleotide sequence: TGTGCCTGGAGCCGGAATTCAGATACGCAGTATTTT.

The V and J genes are TRBV5-1 and TRBJ1-2; TRBD1 aligns across 11 bases. V trimming: 2 bases; J trimming: 6 bases; junction bases outside the gene matches: 9. Per the germline V gene, CDR1 is SGHRS and CDR2 is YFSETQ. The CDR3 covers 16 residues. The CDR3 loop reads CASSLGQPDRGHGYTF. Written as DNA, the CDR3 is TGCGCCAGCAGCTTAGGTCAACCGGACAGGGGGCATGGCTACACCTTC.

This chain uses TRBV27 with TRBJ2-7; 9 nucleotides match TRBD2. Germline CDR1 is MNHEY and CDR2 is SMNVEV (reference sequence). The CDR3 totals 15 residues. Germline trimming cut 6 bases from V and 3 bases from J; bases unmatched to any gene: 9. DNA for the CDR3: TGTGCCAGCAGCGCTGTTGCGGGAGGGTTCTACGAGCAGTACTTC. Translated, it gives CASSAVAGGFYEQYF.

The CDR3 sequence is CASSLSAQPRGPPGELFF. For the CDR3, the DNA is TGTGCCAGCAGCTTGTCCGCGCAGCCGCGGGGTCCCCCCGGGGAGCTGTTTTTT. The chain is built from TRBV5-5 and TRBJ2-2, with a possible D match to TRBD2 (6 bases). The germline gives CDR1 SGHKS, CDR2 YYEKEE (reference sequence). CDR3 size: 18 residues. V was shortened by 1 base and J by 6 bases, with 22 bases between the two germline ends.

This chain joins TRBV4-1 and TRBJ1-2; D is unresolved. This CDR3 contains 15 residues. Germline CDR1 MGHRA, CDR2 YSYEKL. V was shortened by 4 bases and J by 5 bases, with 17 bases between the two germline ends. The CDR3 is CASSPADAQLYGYTF. The CDR3 DNA sequence: TGCGCCAGCAGCCCCGCCGACGCCCAGCTGTATGGCTACACCTTC.

This sequence joins TRBV7-9 and TRBJ2-1; TRBD2 aligns across 8 bases. This CDR3 contains 15 residues. With 6 bases clipped from V and 0 bases from J, the junction kept 4 bases outside the gene matches. In germline, CDR1 is SEHNR, CDR2 FQNEAQ (reference sequence). The CDR3 DNA sequence: TGTGCCAGCAGTGTGAGCGGGAGCTCCTACAATGAGCAGTTCTTC. Protein: CASSVSGSSYNEQFF.

V usage is TRBV27 and J usage is TRBJ2-7; D is perhaps TRBD1 or TRBD2 (5 bases each). From germline, CDR1 is MNHEY and CDR2 SMNVEV (reference sequence). The CDR3 runs 13 residues. Trimming left V 8 bases short and J 2 bases short, with 13 bases between. CDR3 sequence: CASRGPSAYEQYF. The DNA of the CDR3 is TGTGCCAGCCGGGGACCGTCTGCCTACGAGCAGTACTTC.